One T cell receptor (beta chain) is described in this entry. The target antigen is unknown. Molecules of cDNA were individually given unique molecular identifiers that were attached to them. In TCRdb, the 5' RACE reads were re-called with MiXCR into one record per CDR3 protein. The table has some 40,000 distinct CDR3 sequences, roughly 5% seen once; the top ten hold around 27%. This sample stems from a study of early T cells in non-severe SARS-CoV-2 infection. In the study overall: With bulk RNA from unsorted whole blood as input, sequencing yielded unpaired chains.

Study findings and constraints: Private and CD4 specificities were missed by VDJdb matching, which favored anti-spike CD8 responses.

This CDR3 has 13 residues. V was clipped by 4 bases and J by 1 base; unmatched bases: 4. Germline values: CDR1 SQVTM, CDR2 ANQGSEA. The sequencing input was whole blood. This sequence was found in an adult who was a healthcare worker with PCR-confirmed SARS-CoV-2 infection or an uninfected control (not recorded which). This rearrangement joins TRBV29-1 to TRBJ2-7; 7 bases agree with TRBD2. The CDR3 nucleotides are TGCAGCGTTGGGGAGGGGTCGTCCTACGAGCAGTACTTC. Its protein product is CSVGEGSSYEQYF.